The clone carrying this T cell receptor (beta chain) was seen only a few times. Its antigen is as yet unknown. The data stem from a study of blood T cells in healthy people across ages. Study observations and caveats: More naive CD4+ cells and higher diversity marked long-lived donors relative to aged donors.

For the second PCR, which ran for roughly 6 to 11 cycles, a sample-barcoded 5' primer and a J-beta primer mix were used. MiXCR was run by TCRdb on the 5' RACE reads, yielding one entry per CDR3 protein. The sample has about 730,000 distinct CDR3 sequences; 43% are singletons. Germline CDR1 MNHEY, CDR2 SVGAGI. V was clipped by 1 base and J by 0 bases, with 9 bases between them. The CDR3 is made up of 15 amino acids. The sequence derives from an older woman in good health. The chain joins TRBV6-5 to TRBJ2-5; D possibly uses TRBD1 or TRBD2 (5 bases each). Sequencing was carried out using blood. CDR3 residues: CASSYWDRYQETQYF. The DNA of the CDR3 is TGTGCCAGCAGTTACTGGGACCGCTACCAAGAGACCCAGTACTTC.